This T cell receptor beta chain was recovered during a study of OX40 agonist ivuxolimab in advanced cancers. Study as a whole: The study reported partial responses in three patients: one hepatocellular carcinoma, two cutaneous melanoma.

In the case of this clone: The antigen is unknown.

On cycle 4 day 1 and cycle 7 day 1, as well as at baseline, blood was sampled. Points from the study as a whole: There were, on average, more expanded clones in CD8+ T cells than in CD4+.

Here immunoSEQ multiplex PCR was the method, and the copy in TCRdb shows in-frame clones only, minus some. The sample holds 80,000 or so clones, approximately 94% seen once. The V and J ends lost 7 bases and 1 base respectively, with 6 bases between them. The CDR3 extends over 11 amino acids. The V gene's germline CDR1 is SQVTM and CDR2 ANQGSEA. V and J are TRBV29-1 and TRBJ2-3; D uncertain. The source of this sequence is an adult with an advanced solid tumor such as melanoma, head and neck, liver or kidney cancer. This sample comprised CD4+ or CD8+ T cells sorted from blood, obtained in a trial of the OX40 agonist ivuxolimab. CDR3 sequence: CSDSGTDTQYF. DNA for the CDR3: TGCAGCGACTCGGGCACAGATACGCAGTATTTT.